Presented here are 5 T cell receptor beta chains from one specimen sequenced in a study of patients and donors after allogeneic stem cell transplantation. TCRdb re-called the RT-PCR reads with MiXCR, one entry per CDR3 protein. The sample yields about 74,000 distinct CDR3 sequences, approximately 25% seen once. Sequencing input: blood, either unsorted or a sorted T cell fraction (not recorded which). The receptor source for this set is a human donor who was either an allogeneic HSCT recipient or a stem cell or donor lymphocyte infusion donor (not recorded which). It is not recorded whose cells these are; they may come from a transplant donor.

The chain links TRBV18 to TRBJ1-5; a possible D gene is TRBD1 (6 bases). The CDR3 spans 16 residues. Germline CDR1 reads KGHSH; CDR2 reads LQKENI. V lost 3 bases and J 4 bases, leaving 16 bases between the germline ends. This CDR3 is CASSPQGGLLNQPQHF. The CDR3 nucleotides are TGTGCCAGCTCACCCCAAGGGGGATTATTAAATCAGCCCCAGCATTTT.

This clonotype was seen only a few times. The chain is built from TRBV12-3 or TRBV12-4 and TRBJ1-2, with D possibly matching TRBD1 (6 bases). The length of the CDR3 is 12 residues. V was clipped by 2 bases and J by 6 bases, with 7 bases between them. CDR3 sequence reads: CASSLRGDGYTF. Written as DNA, the CDR3 is TGTGCCAGCAGTTTAAGGGGGGATGGCTACACCTTC.

The rearrangement links TRBV20-1 to TRBJ2-1, with D maybe TRBD1 (6 bases). Germline V CDR1 and CDR2: DFQATT, SNEGSKA (reference sequence). This CDR3 contains 15 residues. The ends were cut back, 6 bases at V and 0 bases at J, with 15 bases in the middle. Here the CDR3 DNA reads TGCAGTGCGGGGGCCGAATACCGCTCCTACAATGAGCAGTTCTTC. It yields the protein CSAGAEYRSYNEQFF.

CDR3 loop: CASSSSGSRYEQYF. In nucleotides, the CDR3 is TGTGCCAGCAGCTCTAGCGGGAGTCGGTACGAGCAGTACTTC. The genes are TRBV11-1 and TRBJ2-7; 10 bases line up with TRBD2. Trimming removed 4 bases from V and 4 bases from J; junction bases left unmatched: 4. This CDR3 has 14 amino acids. Germline CDR1 reads SGHAT; CDR2 reads FQDESV (reference sequence).

The J gene is TRBJ1-6, the V gene TRBV4-1, with 9 bases that match TRBD1. The CDR3 runs 16 residues. From germline, CDR1 is MGHRA and CDR2 YSYEKL. V shed 6 bases and J 7 bases; nucleotides not matched to a gene: 10. The CDR3 here is CASSWAGTGTNSPLHF. CDR3 DNA: TGCGCCAGCAGTTGGGCCGGGACAGGGACCAATTCACCCCTCCACTTT.